This is a list of T cell receptor beta chains from one sample in a study of cytomegalovirus exposure and HLA in healthy donors. The repertoire was sequenced with immunoSEQ multiplex PCR; TCRdb's copy has only in-frame clones and lacks some. The top ten clones hold approximately 3.2% of a sample with approximately 150,000 clones, approximately 82% of them seen once. The sample consisted of PBMCs. The receptors shown here come from a middle-aged man in good health and CMV-seronegative. CDR3s include the opening cysteine and the closing phenylalanine or tryptophan.

CDR3aa: CASSLRGQENIQYF; v_gene: TRBV5-5; j_gene: TRBJ2-4
CDR3aa: CASIQGSYNEQFF; v_gene: TRBV7-9; j_gene: TRBJ2-1
CDR3aa: CASSPDGGGGYNEKLFF; v_gene: TRBV5-4; j_gene: TRBJ1-4
CDR3aa: CASSTKWGGSGSTDTQYF; v_gene: TRBV11-2; j_gene: TRBJ2-3
CDR3aa: CAISDWQTSYEQYF; v_gene: TRBV10-3; j_gene: TRBJ2-7
CDR3aa: CASSEYNKGALSGYTF; v_gene: TRBV25-1; j_gene: TRBJ1-2
CDR3aa: CAADGQVGGPQHF; v_gene: TRBV30; j_gene: TRBJ1-5
CDR3aa: CASSSPRQGWYGYTF; v_gene: TRBV6-5; j_gene: TRBJ1-2
CDR3aa: CASSFRLGSGGYNEQFF; v_gene: TRBV7-8; j_gene: TRBJ2-1
CDR3aa: CASSLTVGGNQPQHF; v_gene: TRBV7-9; j_gene: TRBJ1-5
CDR3aa: CASGRGHSTEAFF; v_gene: TRBV2; j_gene: TRBJ1-1
CDR3aa: CASSGDRMNTEAFF; v_gene: TRBV9; j_gene: TRBJ1-1
CDR3aa: CASSPSRGASTGELFF; v_gene: TRBV9; j_gene: TRBJ2-2
CDR3aa: CASGGSRGSNEQFF; v_gene: TRBV9; j_gene: TRBJ2-1
CDR3aa: CASSFTGSTEAFF; v_gene: TRBV11-3; j_gene: TRBJ1-1
CDR3aa: CASSRQGVGANVLPF; v_gene: TRBV6-5; j_gene: TRBJ2-6
CDR3aa: CASIGQKETQYF; v_gene: TRBV6-5; j_gene: TRBJ2-5
CDR3aa: CASSGTGQGYEQYF; v_gene: TRBV6-1; j_gene: TRBJ2-7
CDR3aa: CASIYFPGTEAFF; v_gene: TRBV2; j_gene: TRBJ1-1
CDR3aa: CASGLTQETQYF; v_gene: TRBV12-5; j_gene: TRBJ2-5
CDR3aa: CASRPPLGGTETQYF; v_gene: TRBV5-1; j_gene: TRBJ2-5
CDR3aa: CASSRQGTNEKLFF; v_gene: TRBV18; j_gene: TRBJ1-4
CDR3aa: CASSGRDRTNTEAFF; v_gene: TRBV6-1; j_gene: TRBJ1-1
CDR3aa: CASSPTGPYEQYF; v_gene: TRBV5-1; j_gene: TRBJ2-7
CDR3aa: CASSVPGFSEAFF; v_gene: TRBV19; j_gene: TRBJ1-1
CDR3aa: CASSQVPGEAFF; v_gene: TRBV4-3; j_gene: TRBJ1-1
CDR3aa: CASSPQGGSNEQFF; v_gene: TRBV18; j_gene: TRBJ2-1
CDR3aa: CASSEYQGPNTEAFF; v_gene: TRBV25-1; j_gene: TRBJ1-1
CDR3aa: CASSPSGGNTIYF; v_gene: TRBV27; j_gene: TRBJ1-3
CDR3aa: CASRPLRAGNTEAFF; v_gene: TRBV6-5; j_gene: TRBJ1-1
CDR3aa: CASSLLAGGRGEQFF; v_gene: TRBV4-1; j_gene: TRBJ2-1
CDR3aa: CASSLEALQRGEKLFF; v_gene: TRBV5-1; j_gene: TRBJ1-4
CDR3aa: CASKRSSYEQYF; v_gene: TRBV6-5; j_gene: TRBJ2-7
CDR3aa: CATSRDLGRDRVNEKLFF; v_gene: TRBV15; j_gene: TRBJ1-4
CDR3aa: CASSYGLGGQPQHF; v_gene: TRBV6-5; j_gene: TRBJ1-5
CDR3aa: CASSPGGGWNEQFF; v_gene: TRBV9; j_gene: TRBJ2-1
CDR3aa: CASSRMAGENNEQFF; v_gene: TRBV5-1; j_gene: TRBJ2-1
CDR3aa: CASSQRLADTQYF; v_gene: TRBV4-3; j_gene: TRBJ2-3
CDR3aa: CAISGAGWTGVYEQYF; v_gene: TRBV10-3; j_gene: TRBJ2-7
CDR3aa: CASSDSGRNTEAFF; v_gene: TRBV6-1; j_gene: TRBJ1-1
CDR3aa: CASSATGTRTNTEAFF; v_gene: TRBV18; j_gene: TRBJ1-1
CDR3aa: CATGGQGNTGELFF; v_gene: TRBV5-1; j_gene: TRBJ2-2
CDR3aa: CASSPFGGSNTGELFF; v_gene: TRBV7-8; j_gene: TRBJ2-2
CDR3aa: CASSFRDRGRAGELFF; v_gene: TRBV6-5; j_gene: TRBJ2-2
CDR3aa: CASSTQGVSTDTQYF; v_gene: TRBV5-1; j_gene: TRBJ2-3
CDR3aa: CASSSSRGAIAYGNQPQHF; v_gene: TRBV7-9; j_gene: TRBJ1-5
CDR3aa: CASTSRGTGDYEQYF; v_gene: TRBV5-4; j_gene: .
CDR3aa: CASSAPLGSGGATDTQYF; v_gene: TRBV5-4; j_gene: TRBJ2-3
CDR3aa: CASSLVQTQGGYTF; v_gene: TRBV5-1; j_gene: TRBJ1-2
CDR3aa: CASSFPGEGYTF; v_gene: TRBV27; j_gene: TRBJ1-2
CDR3aa: CASSPTSGGPRDTQYF; v_gene: TRBV28; j_gene: TRBJ2-3
CDR3aa: CASSGLAGFTGELFF; v_gene: TRBV2; j_gene: TRBJ2-2
CDR3aa: CAGDRGTEAFF; v_gene: TRBV30; j_gene: TRBJ1-1
CDR3aa: CATGDRAGTEAFF; v_gene: TRBV19; j_gene: TRBJ1-1
CDR3aa: CASSYRTQNSNQPQHF; v_gene: TRBV6-6; j_gene: TRBJ1-5
CDR3aa: CASSRQGPEFF; v_gene: TRBV7-2; j_gene: TRBJ2-1
CDR3aa: CASSRLGGDEQYF; v_gene: TRBV6-6; j_gene: TRBJ2-7
CDR3aa: CASSLQGAGETQYF; v_gene: TRBV5-1; j_gene: TRBJ2-5
CDR3aa: CASSFGTGREQYF; v_gene: TRBV5-1; j_gene: TRBJ2-5